This T cell receptor beta chain was retrieved from a study of blood T cell repertoires in COVID-19 (dated by TCRdb to between 2020 and 2021). Looking at the study overall: Samples covering the acute and convalescent phases of COVID-19 were provided by collaborators in the United States, Italy and Spain. The prospective study material was composed of cDNA or gDNA derived from T cells, B-cell-depleted T cells, or PBMCs. Deeply sampled blood TCRbeta repertoires from subjects exposed to, actively infected with, or recovered from COVID-19 were included in the dataset. The repertoires were made available in a free public database intended to serve as a resource for research on the immune response to SARS-CoV-2. Samples were obtained from the ongoing ImmuneRACE study (first 160 participants) and from 1,254 subjects provided by 6 global collaborators. The sample metadata nearly always contained a de-identified subject ID, COVID-19 status, age in years and sex. HLA class I and class II types, where available, came from metadata supplied by the sample provider rather than from assay-based typing. Beyond this particular receptor, the publication reports: The quantity of clinical and demographic metadata differed by source and by participant and was supplied without curation.

The CDR3 contains 13 residues, cysteine and phenylalanine counted. Only the CDR3 DNA is retained, 39 bases long and in frame from the first base. V loses 4 bases of germline sequence and J loses 8 bases, and the interval between the two ends is 14 bases. The germline V gene gives CDR1 as SGHAT and CDR2 as FQNNGV. TCRbeta CDR3 regions were amplified from genomic DNA using the immunoSEQ Assay, a bias-controlled multiplex PCR. Per the source publication's procedure: The number of nucleated cells in each sample was estimated by amplification of reference gene primers within the assay. Sequence reads were collapsed and filtered to measure the absolute abundance of every unique TCRbeta CDR3 rearrangement. For each sample, productive Simpson clonality was calculated as the square root of Simpson's diversity index over productive rearrangements. Entries here come from immuneACCESS through TCRdb and include only in-frame sequences with V and J called. Some clones fail to appear in such tables; in the studies checked, an unresolved V gene covers under half of the shortfall, and the cause of the remainder is unknown. V and J calls and clone size come straight from that table; D and trimming were deduced from the DNA. This sample holds about 250,000 clones; roughly 88% were observed only once. The ten largest clonotypes hold around 6.3% of the sample.

This clone has just one count. The specificity of this receptor is unknown. Base quality data are lacking; no much larger clone is found one base away. In Seattle, one collaborating source enrolled patients while the infection was active and tracked those patients longitudinally over the course of disease. The collaborating institutions used their own protocols to collect whole blood in K2EDTA tubes. For TCRbeta analysis, collaborators shipped samples in one of three forms: frozen whole blood, isolated PBMCs, or DNA extracted from either of those sample types. Rearrangement joined TRBV11-2 to TRBJ1-1; TRBD1 might be the D gene, on 6 matching bases. This clonotype was sampled from a woman aged 30 to 39 with COVID-19, enrolled during active disease. Sequenced sample: peripheral blood. The nucleotides read TGTGCCAGCAGCTCCAACAGGGAAGCCGAAGCTTTCTTT. The resulting protein is CASSSNREAEAFF.